This T cell receptor beta chain derives from a study of T cells in localized non-small cell lung cancer (dated by TCRdb to 2020 to 2022). Broadly, across the study: T cell repertoires of 200 to 300 early-stage NSCLC patients were analyzed, with tumors being compared against uninvolved tumor-adjacent lungs. Of the NSCLC patients, around 130 were male and around 99 were female, and the mean age was approximately 66 years. The cohort was made up of about 240 treatment-naive NSCLC patients whose localized lung tumors had been resected.

At diagnosis, tumor, uninvolved tumor-adjacent lung and peripheral blood were collected and then preserved as a mix of FFPE and fresh-frozen material. For TCR repertoire profiling, blood samples were analyzed in the form of peripheral blood mononuclear cells. TCR beta CDR3 regions were sequenced from DNA using the immunoSEQ Assay. The published analysis was carried out like this. T cell density was computed as TCR beta template counts normalized to usable DNA estimated by amplifying housekeeping genes. Richness was estimated using the preseqR package, with extrapolation to 400,000 templates for PBMC samples and to 120,000 templates for tissue samples. Clonality was defined by subtracting Pielou's evenness from one. Tissue-enriched TCRs were identified through differential abundance testing performed on productive amino-acid clonotypes, with a minimum total count of 5 and an alpha of 0.1. The Jaccard Index and the Morisita Overlap Index were used to measure repertoire overlap between compartments. GLIPH clustered TCR beta CDR3s with public tetramer-defined viral CDR3s; viral motifs required at least three viral sequences plus V-gene enrichment. TCRdb carries this immuneACCESS record with in-frame sequences only. Its versions omit some clonotypes, under half of them owing to an unresolved V gene in the studies checked, with the rest unexplained. V and J calls and clone size are given by that table; D and trimming were obtained from the DNA. Present in this sample are 70,000 or so clones, 65% to 85% of which were seen just once. 1% to 1.5% of the sample is in the top ten clones.

The research as a whole found: A median of around 60 of the top 100 tumor clones turned up in the paired uninvolved adjacent lung, and about 28 of those clones also ranked among the top 100 of that same adjacent lung. Multi-region tumor sequencing was not performed, so intratumor heterogeneity could not be excluded. Higher blood T cell density associated with longer overall survival, while higher adjacent-lung clonality associated with shorter survival. Because the study design was exploratory, TCR variables were selected using unadjusted p-values without false-discovery rate correction. Uninvolved tumor-adjacent lung showed the highest T cell clonality, higher than tumor, which suggests more focused antigenic responses in the adjacent lung.

Comments on this clone: It lacks a known antigen. One base away there is no much larger clone; base qualities are not given.

The sample here was peripheral blood, taken before any cancer treatment. The receptor's source is a female donor of 60 years or more with stage I lung adenocarcinoma.

The DNA sequence is TGTGCCAGCAGTGAATCAGAATCCGACTATGGCTACACCTTC. It translates to CASSESESDYGYTF. The chain was built from TRBV2 and TRBJ1-2, with no D gene named confidently. Cut back by 2 bases and 3 bases, the V and J ends lie 10 bases apart. CDR1 and CDR2 (SNHLY, FYNNEI) derive from the germline V gene. The CDR3 has 14 amino acids, counting the end cysteine and phenylalanine. CDR3 DNA only is kept here, 42 bases in frame from base 1.